The 24 T cell receptor beta chains below come from one sample, sequenced in a study of blood T cell repertoires in COVID-19. Repertoires were generated with immunoSEQ multiplex PCR, while TCRdb's copy carries only in-frame clones and drops some. The table records 250,000 to 350,000 clones, roughly 90% of them present only once. The sample consisted of peripheral blood. These receptor sequences come from a man between 18 and 29 years old who had recovered from COVID-19.

The chain employs TRBV7-9 and TRBJ1-1; D might be TRBD1 (5 bases). Germline-derived CDR1 and CDR2 are SEHNR and FQNEAQ (reference sequence). With 6 bases removed from V and 1 base from J, the gap between germline ends came to 9 bases. The CDR3 runs 13 residues. The CDR3 DNA sequence: TGTGCCAGCAGAACGACAGAGAACACTGAAGCTTTCTTT. Translated: CASRTTENTEAFF.

The chain uses TRBV19 and TRBJ1-6; a weak D match, TRBD1 (5 bases). Trimming left V 5 bases short and J 10 bases short, with 15 bases between. The CDR3 is 14 amino acids. Germline V gene data show CDR1 as LNHDA and CDR2 as SQIVND (reference sequence). The CDR3 nucleotides read TGTGCCAGTAGTGACAGCCTGAATCTATCACCCCTCCACTTT. As protein: CASSDSLNLSPLHF.

The CDR3 here is CASSSYRDRGGTPLVQRTEAFF. The CDR3, as DNA: TGTGCCAGCAGTTCCTACCGGGACAGGGGAGGGACCCCTTTGGTCCAGAGGACTGAAGCTTTCTTT. This sequence joins TRBV27 and TRBJ1-1; TRBD1 aligns across 10 bases. The germline CDR1 and CDR2 sequences are MNHEY and SMNVEV (reference sequence). With V trimmed by 4 bases and J by 5 bases, 28 bases remained unmatched. The CDR3 spans 22 residues.

This clone was counted once. V usage is TRBV15 and J usage is TRBJ1-2, with D perhaps TRBD1 (5 bases). There are 13 residues in the CDR3. CDR1 is LNHNV and CDR2 is YYDKDF in the germline V gene (reference sequence). V gave up 5 bases and J gave up 8 bases, with 15 bases separating them. CDR3 loop: CATSPPGGVGYTF. In DNA form, the CDR3 reads TGTGCCACCAGCCCTCCCGGGGGGGTGGGCTACACCTTC.

The count of this clone is one. In DNA form, the CDR3 reads TGTGCCAGCCGCAAACAGGACACAGGGGAGGAAGAGACCCAGTACTTC. This encodes CASRKQDTGEEETQYF. This chain uses TRBV2 with TRBJ2-5, with D maybe TRBD1 (7 bases). The V and J ends lost 8 bases and 3 bases respectively, with 22 bases between them. CDR1 and CDR2 (germline): SNHLY, FYNNEI. This CDR3 contains 16 residues.

The rearrangement links TRBV13 to TRBJ1-1, with D possibly matching TRBD1 (5 bases). The length of the CDR3 is 14 residues. Between the trimmed V and J ends, which lost 3 bases and 0 bases, there was a span of 8 bases. Germline CDR1 is PRHDT and CDR2 is FYEKMQ (reference sequence). The CDR3 loop reads CASSFRGMNTEAFF. CDR3 DNA: TGTGCCAGCAGCTTCCGGGGGATGAACACTGAAGCTTTCTTT.

Of note for this clone: The sample holds other DNA sequences that translate to the same CDR3. V gene TRBV29-1 combines with J gene TRBJ1-1, with D tentatively TRBD1 (6 bases). Trimming left V 5 bases short and J 4 bases short, with 14 bases between. This CDR3 contains 13 residues. Germline V gene lookup returns CDR1 SQVTM and CDR2 ANQGSEA. In DNA form, the CDR3 reads TGCAGCGTTTCTCAGGGGCTAGGCACTGAAGCTTTCTTT. Translation: CSVSQGLGTEAFF.

The chain has TRBV12-3 or TRBV12-4 and TRBJ1-2; 9 bases agree with TRBD1. V gave up 3 bases and J gave up 9 bases; unmatched junction bases: 5. The CDR3 spans 13 residues. CDR3 DNA sequence: TGTGCCAGCAGTTTCGACAGGGGGAATAGCTACACCTTC. Translating gives CASSFDRGNSYTF.

The V gene is TRBV19, the J gene TRBJ2-1; 10 bases are a match to TRBD2. CDR1 is LNHDA, CDR2 SQIVND, per germline (reference sequence). With 5 bases clipped from V and 3 bases from J, the junction kept 7 bases outside the gene matches. The CDR3 length is 16 residues. The CDR3 here is CASSAPRTSGYNEQFF. CDR3 DNA sequence: TGTGCCAGTAGTGCCCCCCGGACTAGCGGCTACAATGAGCAGTTCTTC.

About this clone itself: This specimen includes other DNA sequences encoding the same CDR3. The V call is TRBV5-1, the J call TRBJ2-2, with TRBD1 matching over 8 bases. With 4 bases clipped from V and 7 bases from J, the junction kept 6 bases outside the gene matches. CDR3 size: 14 residues. Germline CDR1 SGHRS, CDR2 YFSETQ. This CDR3 is CASSPTGVGGELFF. The CDR3 DNA reads as TGCGCCAGCAGCCCGACAGGGGTAGGCGGGGAGCTGTTTTTT.

This clone has a single count. The chain joins TRBV12-3 or TRBV12-4 to TRBJ2-7; the match to TRBD1 covers 7 bases. The CDR3 sequence is 12 residues long. J lost 7 bases, V lost 3 bases, and 3 bases had no gene match. This chain's CDR3 is CASSFTGAEQYF. The CDR3 region has the DNA TGTGCCAGCAGTTTTACAGGGGCGGAGCAGTACTTC.

The chain joins TRBV5-1 to TRBJ1-2, with D unresolved. Germline CDR1 is SGHRS and CDR2 is YFSETQ. The V gene lost 0 bases and the J gene lost 7 bases, with 16 bases spanning the gap. CDR3 size: 15 residues. The CDR3 loop is CASSLASSGFAGYTF. The DNA of the CDR3 is TGCGCCAGCAGCTTGGCCTCTTCGGGGTTCGCTGGCTACACCTTC.

The J gene is TRBJ1-6, the V gene TRBV25-1, with a weak D call TRBD1 (5 bases). V was shortened by 4 bases and J by 10 bases, with 14 bases between the two germline ends. The CDR3 is 14 residues long. Germline V lookup: CDR1 MGHDK, CDR2 SYGVNS. CDR3 residues: CASSGAGRASPLHF. The CDR3, as DNA: TGTGCCAGCAGTGGTGCAGGGAGGGCATCACCCCTCCACTTT.

This chain joins TRBV25-1 and TRBJ1-2; 7 bases are a match to TRBD1. V gave up 8 bases and J gave up 7 bases; unmatched junction bases: 13. CDR1 MGHDK and CDR2 SYGVNS come from the germline V gene. This CDR3 has 14 amino acids. This CDR3 is CASPQGERVRGYTF. The CDR3 nucleotides are TGTGCCAGCCCTCAGGGGGAAAGAGTGCGTGGCTACACCTTC.

The V call is TRBV3-1 (or the pseudogene TRBV3-2), the J call TRBJ2-3, with a tentative D call TRBD2 (5 bases). The length of the CDR3 is 13 residues. The germline V gene encodes CDR1 LGHDT and CDR2 YNNKEL (reference sequence). V dropped 1 base and J dropped 5 bases, with 7 bases sitting between them. This CDR3 reads CASSQAAGDTQYF. As DNA, the CDR3 is TGTGCCAGCAGCCAAGCTGCGGGAGATACGCAGTATTTT.

The chain combines TRBV18 with TRBJ2-1; 9 nucleotides line up with TRBD1. The V and J ends lost 1 base and 14 bases, in that order; junction bases with no gene match: 0. CDR1 and CDR2 from the germline V gene are KGHSH and LQKENI. The CDR3 is 11 amino acids. In DNA, the CDR3 is TGTGCCAGCTCACCACGGGACAGGGAGTTCTTC. This translates into CASSPRDREFF.

The rearrangement joins TRBV28 to TRBJ2-5; 10 bases fit TRBD1. CDR3 size: 15 residues. The ends lost 4 bases at V and 2 bases at J; junction bases unmatched: 4. The germline gives CDR1 MDHEN, CDR2 SYDVKM. The CDR3 loop is CASSSGQGGQETQYF. In nucleotides, the CDR3 is TGTGCCAGCAGTTCCGGACAGGGGGGACAAGAGACCCAGTACTTC.

The table lists this clone with a few counts. The chain is built from TRBV19 and TRBJ2-6; 9 bases map to TRBD1. Losses at the gene ends were 8 bases for V and 0 bases for J; bases not matched to a gene: 11. The CDR3 is 18 amino acids. CDR1 is LNHDA and CDR2 is SQIVND in the germline V gene (reference sequence). The CDR3 DNA follows: TGTGCCAGTTCCTGGAGGGACAGGGTCCCCTCTGGGGCCAACGTCCTGACTTTC. Protein: CASSWRDRVPSGANVLTF.

This rearrangement joins TRBV19 to TRBJ2-6; no definite D call. The CDR3 covers 16 residues. V was clipped by 8 bases and J by 2 bases, with 16 bases between them. Germline V gene lookup returns CDR1 LNHDA and CDR2 SQIVND (reference sequence). The CDR3 spells CASYRVFGPGANVLTF. The DNA for the CDR3 is TGTGCCAGTTACAGAGTGTTCGGCCCTGGGGCCAACGTCCTGACTTTC.

The rearrangement links TRBV5-1 to TRBJ1-1, with 9 bases that match TRBD1. In germline, CDR1 is SGHRS, CDR2 YFSETQ. Germline trimming cut 7 bases from V and 5 bases from J; bases unmatched to any gene: 6. The CDR3 contains 13 residues. The CDR3 here is CASADRGGTEAFF. CDR3 DNA sequence: TGCGCCAGCGCGGACAGGGGCGGAACTGAAGCTTTCTTT. Full variable domain (missing parts from reference TRBV5-1 and TRBJ1-1): KAGVTQTPRYLIKTRGQQVTLSCSPISGHRSVSWYQQTPGQGLQFLFEYFSETQRNKGNFPGRFSGRQFSNSRSEMNVSTLELGDSALYLCASADRGGTEAFFGQGTRLTVV.

The chain joins TRBV5-1 to TRBJ2-7; maybe TRBD2 (6 bases). CDR1 and CDR2 (germline): SGHRS, YFSETQ. The CDR3 length is 19 residues. V was trimmed by 0 bases and J by 0 bases, leaving 22 bases between them. The CDR3: CASSLDFYGSGTFSYEQYF. CDR3 DNA: TGCGCCAGCAGCTTGGATTTTTATGGTAGCGGAACCTTCTCCTACGAGCAGTACTTC.

J is TRBJ1-2 and V is TRBV18, with TRBD1 identical over 8 bases. V dropped 5 bases and J dropped 8; count of bases not matched to a gene: 4. The V gene's germline CDR1 is KGHSH and CDR2 LQKENI. The CDR3 extends over 12 amino acids. CDR3 nucleotide sequence: TGTGCCAGCTCATCAGACAGGGGAGGCTACACCTTC. Encoded protein: CASSSDRGGYTF. Based on the CDR3 plus reference TRBV18 and TRBJ1-2, the full variable domain is NAGVMQNPRHLVRRRGQEARLRCSPMKGHSHVYWYRQLPEEGLKFMVYLQKENIIDESGMPKERFSAEFPKEGPSILRIQQVVRGDSAAYFCASSSDRGGYTFGSGTRLTVV.

The J gene is TRBJ2-2, the V gene TRBV7-6; D not resolved. The V end lost 2 bases, the J end lost 0 bases, and 10 bases lay between the germline ends. Per the germline V gene, CDR1 is SGHVS and CDR2 is FNYEAQ. This CDR3 contains 16 residues. CDR3 protein: CASSLSLTTNTGELFF. As DNA, the CDR3 is TGTGCCAGCAGCTTAAGCCTAACTACGAACACCGGGGAGCTGTTTTTT.

The rearrangement uses TRBV3-1 (or the pseudogene TRBV3-2) and TRBJ2-5, with 15 positions matching TRBD2. Germline assignment: CDR1 LGHDT and CDR2 YNNKEL (reference sequence). This CDR3 has 18 residues. V shed 2 bases and J 4 bases; nucleotides not matched to a gene: 8. The DNA for the CDR3 is TGTGCCAGCAGCCAACCGGGTACGGGACTAGCGGGGGGAGAGACCCAGTACTTC. Its translation is CASSQPGTGLAGGETQYF.